This TCR beta chain was retrieved from a study of blood T cell repertoires in COVID-19. Assay used: immunoSEQ multiplex PCR; TCRdb lists only in-frame clones, some missing. The data hold more than 90,000 clones, with around 85% observed a single time. The source of this sequence is a man at least 80 years old with acute or convalescent COVID-19. The sample consisted of peripheral blood.

The CDR3: CASSLLAGAGEQYF. The CDR3 nucleotides are TGTGCCAGCAGTTTGTTGGCGGGAGCTGGTGAGCAGTACTTC. The gene calls are TRBV27 and TRBJ2-7; 7 positions match TRBD2. Germline-derived CDR1 and CDR2 are MNHEY and SMNVEV (reference sequence). The CDR3 is made up of 14 amino acids. Trimming took 3 bases from V and 7 from J; bases not matched to a gene: 9.